These T cell receptor beta chains were read from a single sample in a study of shared clonotypes between healthy human individuals. TCRdb's table, derived via immunoSEQ multiplex PCR, lists solely in-frame clones and lacks some. The table shows some 1 million clones, with about 76% occurring only once. Sequences were obtained from memory CD4+ T cells sorted from blood. The receptor set was obtained from a man aged 18 to 29 in good health. The conserved cysteine and the conserved F or W are not part of the CDR3 here.

v_call cdr3_length cdr3_aa
TRBV12-5 13 ASGLVLRDPNEQF
TRBV5-1 13 ASSSGLADTGELF
TRBV19 11 ASSRQGIREQF
TRBV2 11 ASSRTSSGEQY
TRBV15 11 ATSIGETGELF
TRBV2 10 ASSEQGNEQY
TRBV7-2 13 ASWEAGAFYNEQF
TRBV30 10 AWSFGANVLT
TRBV5-4 11 ASSLDRNTEAF
TRBV18 13 ASSLSAEGGYGYT
TRBV2 10 ASQLLANEQF
TRBV6-6 13 ASTISGHGTYEQY
TRBV19 13 ASSSVRERGGEQF
TRBV6-6 12 ASSYSGTGNEQY
TRBV28 12 ASSSPTFNEKLF
TRBV6-1 10 ASIRQNTEAF
TRBV15 11 ATSRTGAEKLF
TRBV5-1 12 ASSGRQGSREQY
TRBV20-1 8 SATNYEQF
TRBV29-1 13 SVATGTGTNYGYT
TRBV30 10 AWSRQGYGYT
TRBV5-1 13 ASNPGLASYNEQF
TRBV5-4 12 ASSFEIQNNEQF
TRBV18 14 ASSPNNWVGTDTQY
TRBV20-1 8 SAATETGE
TRBV7-7 12 ASSSGLGTDTQY
TRBV5-4 13 AIAEGVSSYNEQF
TRBV6-1 12 ASSESLLKGTQY
TRBV7-2 13 ASSLVRLGNSPLH
TRBV30 11 AWSVGGTDTQY
TRBV18 14 ASSPDRGGMNTEAF
TRBV19 12 ASSIRPSTDTQY
TRBV7-9 13 ASSLPGLVGNEQF
TRBV29-1 10 SVERDSYGYT
TRBV9 14 ASSVAAGKGTDTQY
TRBV5-1 11 ASSLDRVETQY
TRBV29-1 10 SVEEARTEAF
TRBV28 16 ASSLIQAGGRLTGELF
TRBV6-5 12 ASSSRDRGHEQY
TRBV7-8 13 ASSPGQGASGELF
TRBV9 14 ASSVGERGFTGELF
TRBV6-5 10 ASTRTGAGYT
TRBV18 11 ASSLTPDYEQY
TRBV10-2 13 ASSVGGPNTGELF
TRBV11-2 12 ASSLGQGAYEQY
TRBV5-1 14 ASSLGQAASTDTQY
TRBV19 12 ASSMGTVTYEQY
TRBV2 12 ASSPGTGARVQY
TRBV18 12 ASSLDRGYEKLF
TRBV5-1 14 ASSTGTSATNEKLF
TRBV18 10 ASSLLSYEQY
TRBV7-9 12 ASSLGAGQHEQF
TRBV6-6 11 ASRGDGRETQY
TRBV7-2 11 ASSYGLAGVGY
TRBV7-2 12 ASSLGWAGDTQY
TRBV4-3 13 ASRSQADSNQPQH
TRBV12-2 15 ASRGGGVAADQETQY
TRBV29-1 13 SVEELAGSSYEQY